The 25 T cell receptor beta chains in this list originate from one sample, sequenced in a study of blood T cell repertoires in COVID-19. TCRdb keeps only in-frame clones here, not all; method: immunoSEQ multiplex PCR. The profile shows about 90,000 clones, approximately 80% of them singletons. Source material: peripheral blood. All receptors come from a man aged 65 to 85 with acute or convalescent COVID-19.

This clone was detected only once. The chain employs TRBV18 and TRBJ2-1; tentatively, D is TRBD2 (6 bases). CDR1 is KGHSH, CDR2 LQKENI, per germline. The CDR3 is 15 residues long. Deletions cut 5 bases from V and 0 bases from J, with 11 bases between. The CDR3 DNA sequence: TGTGCCAGCTCATCCTCCGGGGGCTCCTACAATGAGCAGTTCTTC. Its protein product is CASSSSGGSYNEQFF.

The genes are TRBV5-1 and TRBJ2-3; D might be TRBD1 (5 bases). CDR1 and CDR2 from the germline V gene are SGHRS and YFSETQ. The CDR3 has 15 residues. The germline V and J ends were trimmed by 5 bases and 2 bases, with 15 bases remaining between them. The CDR3 here is CASSFRVSHTDTQYF. The CDR3 DNA is TGCGCCAGCAGTTTCAGGGTCTCCCACACAGATACGCAGTATTTT.

This clone was counted a few times. V usage is TRBV27 and J usage is TRBJ1-1; 8 nucleotides agree with TRBD1. Germline V CDR1 and CDR2: MNHEY, SMNVEV (reference sequence). The CDR3 covers 13 residues. The J segment lost 5 bases and the V segment lost 5 bases, leaving 4 bases of the junction unmatched. The CDR3 DNA sequence: TGTGCCAGCAGTCTGACAGGGGTTACTGAAGCTTTCTTT. Amino acids: CASSLTGVTEAFF.

This clone was detected only a few times. The CDR3: CASSPGQGFETQYF. The CDR3 bases are TGTGCCAGCAGTCCGGGACAGGGCTTTGAGACCCAGTACTTC. The chain has TRBV5-4 and TRBJ2-5; 9 bases line up with TRBD1. Trimming took 5 bases from V and 5 from J; bases not matched to a gene: 7. Germline V CDR1 and CDR2: SGHNT, YYREEE (reference sequence). This CDR3 has 14 amino acids.

The chain uses TRBV3-1 (or the pseudogene TRBV3-2) and TRBJ2-7; TRBD2 is a possible D gene (5 bases). Per germline, CDR1 LGHDT and CDR2 YNNKEL (reference sequence). This CDR3 spans 16 amino acids. V lost 4 bases and J lost 2, with 18 bases in between. The CDR3 here is CASSLSEFQAPYEQYF. The CDR3 coding sequence is TGTGCCAGCAGCCTTAGCGAGTTTCAGGCTCCCTACGAGCAGTACTTC.

The chain uses TRBV20-1 and TRBJ1-2; D is undetermined. This CDR3 is 11 amino acids long. Trimming pared 5 bases from V and 3 bases from J, leaving 7 bases between. The germline V gene has CDR1 DFQATT and CDR2 SNEGSKA (reference sequence). DNA for the CDR3: TGCAGTGCTCGGGGTGACTATGGCTACACCTTC. Its protein product is CSARGDYGYTF.

The rearrangement links TRBV11-2 to TRBJ2-5; 8 bases line up with TRBD1. The CDR3 is 17 amino acids. The germline V gene has CDR1 SGHAT and CDR2 FQNNGV. V trimming: 2 bases; J trimming: 4 bases; junction bases outside the gene matches: 12. The CDR3 nucleotides are TGTGCCAGCAGCTTAAAACCCCGGACAGGGAGAGGAGAGACCCAGTACTTC. Translation: CASSLKPRTGRGETQYF.

The V and J genes are TRBV28 and TRBJ1-1; D remains unclear. V was clipped by 3 bases and J by 0 bases, with 8 bases between them. The CDR3 extends over 14 amino acids. The germline V gene encodes CDR1 MDHEN and CDR2 SYDVKM. The CDR3 nucleotides read TGTGCCAGCAGTTTTGTCGCTATGAACACTGAAGCTTTCTTT. This sequence encodes CASSFVAMNTEAFF.

This chain joins TRBV5-6 and TRBJ2-1; 11 bases are a match to TRBD2. V lost 4 bases to trimming and J lost 4 bases; unmatched junction nucleotides: 4. The CDR3 totals 15 residues. Germline V gives CDR1 SGHDT, CDR2 YYEEEE. The CDR3 is CASSPTSGDYNEQFF. The CDR3, as DNA: TGTGCCAGCAGCCCGACTAGCGGGGATTACAATGAGCAGTTCTTC.

The CDR3 sequence is CASSDGQGTSPLHF. The CDR3, as DNA: TGCGCCAGCAGCGACGGACAGGGGACTTCACCCCTCCACTTT. The chain employs TRBV5-1 and TRBJ1-6; 9 bases align to TRBD1. In germline, CDR1 is SGHRS, CDR2 YFSETQ. Germline trimming cut 4 bases from V and 9 bases from J; bases unmatched to any gene: 5. The CDR3 runs 14 residues. The variable domain in full, with the rest retrieved from reference TRBV5-1 and TRBJ1-6, is KAGVTQTPRYLIKTRGQQVTLSCSPISGHRSVSWYQQTPGQGLQFLFEYFSETQRNKGNFPGRFSGRQFSNSRSEMNVSTLELGDSALYLCASSDGQGTSPLHFGNGTRLTVT.

This clone was detected only a few times. V is TRBV3-1 (or the pseudogene TRBV3-2) and J is TRBJ1-3, with D possibly TRBD1 on 6 matching bases. Trimming left V 9 bases short and J 0 bases short, with 15 bases between. Germline V gene data show CDR1 as LGHDT and CDR2 as YNNKEL (reference sequence). The CDR3 has 15 residues. As DNA, the CDR3 is TGTGCCAGTTCTGCCGACAGGAGCTCTGGAAACACCATATATTTT. This gives the protein CASSADRSSGNTIYF.

V gene TRBV28 combines with J gene TRBJ2-5; 9 bases map to TRBD1. The germline gives CDR1 MDHEN, CDR2 SYDVKM. V was pared by 5 bases and J by 3 bases, with 4 bases of the junction left unmatched. The CDR3 has 14 residues. The CDR3, as DNA: TGTGCCAGCAGTCCTTGGACAGGGGAAGAGACCCAGTACTTC. It encodes CASSPWTGEETQYF.

V gene TRBV7-9 combines with J gene TRBJ2-5, with a tentative D call TRBD2 (7 bases). Germline lookup yields CDR1 SEHNR and CDR2 FQNEAQ (reference sequence). The CDR3 consists of 16 residues. Deletions cut 4 bases from V and 2 bases from J, with 17 bases between. CDR3 sequence (DNA): TGTGCCAGCAGCTCGTTTTTGCGGGGGCCTCAAGAGACCCAGTACTTC. Translating it yields CASSSFLRGPQETQYF.

This chain joins TRBV28 and TRBJ1-2, with 10 bases aligning to TRBD1. The trim removed 6 bases at V and 0 bases at J, leaving 4 bases unmatched. CDR1 is MDHEN, CDR2 SYDVKM, per germline. The length of the CDR3 is 15 residues. DNA of the CDR3: TGTGCCAGCAGGAGGGACAGGGGTACTAACTATGGCTACACCTTC. Amino acids: CASRRDRGTNYGYTF.

The chain employs TRBV7-9 and TRBJ1-1; 8 nucleotides match TRBD1. V lost 1 base, J lost 4 bases, and 11 bases stayed unmatched. Germline V gives CDR1 SEHNR, CDR2 FQNEAQ (reference sequence). CDR3 length: 17 residues. CDR3 nucleotide sequence: TGTGCCAGCAGCTTAGGGGCAGGGGGCGCTTCTGGCACTGAAGCTTTCTTT. The encoded protein is CASSLGAGGASGTEAFF.

The chain employs TRBV5-6 and TRBJ2-5, with D unclear. The V gene's germline CDR1 is SGHDT and CDR2 YYEEEE. The CDR3 is 17 amino acids. The V and J ends lost 2 bases and 2 bases respectively, with 19 bases between them. CDR3 bases: TGTGCCAGCAGCTTACTAAGCTTATCGGTTTTTCAAGAGACCCAGTACTTC. Its protein product is CASSLLSLSVFQETQYF. Complete variable domain (other parts from reference TRBV5-6 and TRBJ2-5): DAGVTQSPTHLIKTRGQQVTLRCSPKSGHDTVSWYQQALGQGPQFIFQYYEEEERQRGNFPDRFSGHQFPNYSSELNVNALLLGDSALYLCASSLLSLSVFQETQYFGPGTRLLVL.

The J gene is TRBJ2-3, the V gene TRBV7-8; 8 positions match TRBD1. This CDR3 is 15 amino acids long. The ends lost 4 bases at V and 1 base at J; junction bases unmatched: 4. Germline V gene data show CDR1 as SGHVS and CDR2 as FQNEAQ. The CDR3 DNA is TGTGCCAGCAGCTCCCAGACAGGGGGCACAGATACGCAGTATTTT. Translation gives CASSSQTGGTDTQYF. Drawing the rest from reference TRBV7-8 and TRBJ2-3, the complete variable domain is GAGVSQSPRYKVAKRGQDVALRCDPISGHVSLFWYQQALGQGPEFLTYFQNEAQLDKSGLPSDRFFAERPEGSVSTLKIQRTQQEDSAVYLCASSSQTGGTDTQYFGPGTRLTVL.

The J gene is TRBJ2-1, the V gene TRBV10-3; 10 bases align to TRBD2. The CDR3 contains 16 residues. With 4 bases clipped from V and 2 bases from J, the junction kept 5 bases outside the gene matches. Germline V gives CDR1 ENHRY, CDR2 SYGVKD. The CDR3 DNA reads as TGTGCCATCAGTGGTACTAGCGGGATGACCTACAATGAGCAGTTCTTC. It codes for CAISGTSGMTYNEQFF.

The chain couples TRBV12-3 or TRBV12-4 to TRBJ2-5, with 8 bases that match TRBD1. This CDR3 region has 13 residues. V shed 5 bases, J shed 4 bases, and the junction held 3 bases outside the gene matches. CDR3 DNA sequence: TGTGCCAGCAGTCCGGACAGGGTAGAGACCCAGTACTTC. Translating it yields CASSPDRVETQYF.

V is TRBV19 and J is TRBJ1-5, with no clear D. The germline V and J ends were trimmed by 1 base and 9 bases, with 10 bases remaining between them. Germline V lookup: CDR1 LNHDA, CDR2 SQIVND (reference sequence). The CDR3 totals 13 residues. The CDR3 loop is CASSIASGRPQHF. The CDR3 region has the DNA TGTGCCAGTAGTATAGCATCTGGTAGGCCCCAGCATTTT.

This chain connects TRBV19 to TRBJ1-4, with 7 positions matching TRBD1. After removal of 1 base from V and 0 bases from J, the junction contained 11 bases not matched to a gene. The CDR3 sequence is 19 residues long. The germline V gene has CDR1 LNHDA and CDR2 SQIVND (reference sequence). In DNA form, the CDR3 reads TGTGCCAGTAGTATAGCCCCTCCGGGACAGACTGCAACTAATGAAAAACTGTTTTTT. Its translation is CASSIAPPGQTATNEKLFF.

This clone is medium-sized in the sample. V gene TRBV27 combines with J gene TRBJ2-2; TRBD1 is a possible D gene (6 bases). Germline CDR1 reads MNHEY; CDR2 reads SMNVEV (reference sequence). V lost 4 bases, J lost 3 bases, and 12 bases lay in between. CDR3 length equals 15 residues. Written as DNA, the CDR3 is TGTGCCAGCAGTTGGGGCAGGGGTGACACCGGGGAGCTGTTTTTT. Encoded protein: CASSWGRGDTGELFF.

The chain carries TRBV18 and TRBJ2-7; 13 bases align to TRBD2. CDR1 and CDR2 from the germline V gene are KGHSH and LQKENI. The length of the CDR3 is 16 residues. Losses at the gene ends were 3 bases for V and 1 base for J; bases not matched to a gene: 3. The CDR3 is CASSPTSGGVSYEQYF. The CDR3 region has the DNA TGTGCCAGCTCACCCACTAGCGGGGGGGTATCCTACGAGCAGTACTTC.

The chain combines TRBV29-1 with TRBJ1-2, with 8 bases that match TRBD1. V lost 6 bases and J lost 1; bases outside the gene matches: 10. This CDR3 spans 15 amino acids. From germline, CDR1 is SQVTM and CDR2 ANQGSEA. CDR3 sequence reads: CSVSIRQGFNYGYTF. CDR3 DNA: TGCAGCGTCTCCATCCGACAGGGGTTTAACTATGGCTACACCTTC.

The J gene is TRBJ1-4, the V gene TRBV28; the D is unclear. The CDR3 spans 15 residues. Trimming stripped 3 bases from V and 2 bases from J, with 10 bases between. Germline CDR1 MDHEN, CDR2 SYDVKM. The CDR3 sequence is CASSFSGATNEKLFF. CDR3 sequence (DNA): TGTGCCAGCAGTTTCTCAGGTGCTACTAATGAAAAACTGTTTTTT.